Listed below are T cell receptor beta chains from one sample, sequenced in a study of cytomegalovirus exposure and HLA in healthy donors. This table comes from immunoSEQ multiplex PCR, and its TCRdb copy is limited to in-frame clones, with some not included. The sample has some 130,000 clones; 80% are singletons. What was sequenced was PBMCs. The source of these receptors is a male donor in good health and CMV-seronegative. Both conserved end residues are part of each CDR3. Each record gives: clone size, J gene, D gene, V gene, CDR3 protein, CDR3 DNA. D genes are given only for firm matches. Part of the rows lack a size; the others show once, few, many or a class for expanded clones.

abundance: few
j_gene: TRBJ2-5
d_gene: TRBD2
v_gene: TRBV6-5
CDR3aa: CASSGGLVQETQYF
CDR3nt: TGTGCCAGCAGTGGGGGACTAGTGCAAGAGACCCAGTACTTC

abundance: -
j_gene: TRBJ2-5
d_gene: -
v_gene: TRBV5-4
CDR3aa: CASCRTGEETQYF
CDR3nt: TGTGCCAGCTGCCGCACGGGGGAAGAGACCCAGTACTTC

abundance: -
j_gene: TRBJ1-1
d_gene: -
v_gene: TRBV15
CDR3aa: CATSFGGLNTEAFF
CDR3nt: TGTGCCACCAGCTTCGGGGGACTGAACACTGAAGCTTTCTTT

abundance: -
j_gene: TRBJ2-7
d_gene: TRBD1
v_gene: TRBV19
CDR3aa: CASARTTGSSYEQYF
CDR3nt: TGTGCCAGTGCCAGGACGACAGGGAGCTCCTACGAGCAGTACTTC

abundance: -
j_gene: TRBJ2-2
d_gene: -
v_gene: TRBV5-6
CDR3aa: CASSFSTGELFF
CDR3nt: TGTGCCAGCAGCTTCTCGACCGGGGAGCTGTTTTTT

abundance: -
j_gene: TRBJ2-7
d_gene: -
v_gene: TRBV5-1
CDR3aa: CASSLGGASGEQYF
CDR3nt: TGCGCCAGCAGCTTGGGGGGGGCTAGCGGCGAGCAGTACTTC

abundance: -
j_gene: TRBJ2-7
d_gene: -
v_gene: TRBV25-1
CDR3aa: CASSGTPSYEQYF
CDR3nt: TGTGCCAGCAGTGGGACTCCTTCCTACGAGCAGTACTTC

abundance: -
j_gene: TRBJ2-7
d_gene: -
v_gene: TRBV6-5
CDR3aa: CASSWDFSYEQYF
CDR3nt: TGTGCCAGCAGTTGGGACTTCTCCTACGAGCAGTACTTC

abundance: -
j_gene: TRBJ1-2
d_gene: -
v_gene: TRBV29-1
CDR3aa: CSVLLGLSGYTF
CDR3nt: TGCAGCGTACTACTGGGTCTGTCGGGTTACACCTTC

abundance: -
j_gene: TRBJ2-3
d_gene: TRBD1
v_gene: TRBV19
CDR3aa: CASKQGATDTQYF
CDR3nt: TGTGCCAGTAAGCAGGGGGCAACAGATACGCAGTATTTT

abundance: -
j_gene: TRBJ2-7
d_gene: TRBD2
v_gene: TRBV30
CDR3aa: CACLGGGLFSYEQYF
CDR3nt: TGTGCCTGCCTCGGGGGGGGACTTTTCTCCTACGAGCAGTACTTC

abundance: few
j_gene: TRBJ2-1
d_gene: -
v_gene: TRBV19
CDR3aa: CASIGGNNEQFF
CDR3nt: TGTGCCAGTATTGGCGGTAACAATGAGCAGTTCTTC

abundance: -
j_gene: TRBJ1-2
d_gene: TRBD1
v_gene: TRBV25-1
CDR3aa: CASSEWRGPNYGYTF
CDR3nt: TGTGCCAGCAGTGAATGGAGGGGGCCTAACTATGGCTACACCTTC

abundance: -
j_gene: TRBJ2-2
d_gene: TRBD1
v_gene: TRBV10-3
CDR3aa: CAISRKGAGTGELFF
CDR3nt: TGTGCCATCAGTAGGAAGGGGGCAGGCACCGGGGAGCTGTTTTTT

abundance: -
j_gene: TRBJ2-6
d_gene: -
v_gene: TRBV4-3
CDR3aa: CASSHNRAGANVLTF
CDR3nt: TGCGCCAGCAGCCATAACAGGGCTGGGGCCAACGTCCTGACTTTC

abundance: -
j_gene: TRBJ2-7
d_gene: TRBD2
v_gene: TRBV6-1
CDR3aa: CASMGLAGDINEQYF
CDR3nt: TGTGCCAGCATGGGACTAGCGGGAGATATCAACGAGCAGTACTTC

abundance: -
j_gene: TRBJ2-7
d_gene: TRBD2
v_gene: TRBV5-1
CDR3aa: CASSLGWAGGPYEQYF
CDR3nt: TGCGCCAGCAGCTTGGGCTGGGCGGGGGGCCCCTACGAGCAGTACTTC

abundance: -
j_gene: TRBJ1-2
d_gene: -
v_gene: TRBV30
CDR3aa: CAWRPTGSGSYGYTF
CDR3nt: TGTGCCTGGAGGCCAACGGGGTCGGGCAGCTATGGCTACACCTTC

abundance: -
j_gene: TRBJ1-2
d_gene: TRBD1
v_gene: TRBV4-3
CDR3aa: CASSPYSTGGADYGYTF
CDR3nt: TGCGCCAGCAGCCCGTACAGTACAGGGGGCGCAGACTATGGCTACACCTTC

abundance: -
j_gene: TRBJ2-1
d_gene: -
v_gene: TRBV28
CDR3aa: CASSSLPSDRQFF
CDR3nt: TGTGCCAGCAGTTCTCTACCTAGCGACCGGCAGTTCTTC

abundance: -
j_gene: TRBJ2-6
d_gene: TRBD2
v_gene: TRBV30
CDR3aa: CAWIPVLLAGAGANGLTF
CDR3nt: TGTGCCTGGATTCCCGTTTTATTGGCGGGAGCTGGGGCCAACGGCCTGACTTTC

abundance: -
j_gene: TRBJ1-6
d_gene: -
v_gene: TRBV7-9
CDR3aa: CSSSPPGQRYNSPLHF
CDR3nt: TGTTCCAGCAGCCCCCCCGGACAGCGGTATAATTCACCCCTCCACTTT

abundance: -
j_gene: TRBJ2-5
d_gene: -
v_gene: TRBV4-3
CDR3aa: CASSQDYGGQETQYF
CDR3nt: TGCGCCAGCAGCCAAGATTACGGGGGCCAAGAGACCCAGTACTTC

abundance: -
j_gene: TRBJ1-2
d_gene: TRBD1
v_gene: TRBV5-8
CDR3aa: CASSLAGGGRGYTF
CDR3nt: TGTGCCAGCAGCTTGGCCGGAGGGGGCCGGGGCTACACCTTC

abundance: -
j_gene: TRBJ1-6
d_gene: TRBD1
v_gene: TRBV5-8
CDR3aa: CASSDRDRGHSPLHF
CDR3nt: TGTGCCAGCAGCGACCGTGACAGGGGGCACTCACCCCTCCACTTT

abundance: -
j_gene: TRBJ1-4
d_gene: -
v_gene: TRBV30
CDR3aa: CASYQGGKTNEKLFF
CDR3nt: TGTGCCAGTTATCAGGGAGGGAAAACTAATGAAAAACTGTTTTTT

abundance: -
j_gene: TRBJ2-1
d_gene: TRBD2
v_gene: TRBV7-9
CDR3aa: CASRTSGMSSYNEQFF
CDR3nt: TGTGCCAGTCGGACTAGCGGAATGAGCTCCTACAATGAGCAGTTCTTC

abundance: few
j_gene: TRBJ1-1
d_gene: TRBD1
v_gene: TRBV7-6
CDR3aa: CASSSPGTGDTEAFF
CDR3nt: TGTGCCAGCAGCTCACCGGGGACAGGGGACACTGAAGCTTTCTTT

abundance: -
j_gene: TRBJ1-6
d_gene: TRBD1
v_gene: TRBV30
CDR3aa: CASETGSSPLHF
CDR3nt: TGTGCCTCCGAGACAGGGAGTTCACCCCTCCACTTT

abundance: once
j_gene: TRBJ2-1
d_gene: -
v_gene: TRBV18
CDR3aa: CASSPEVYNEQFF
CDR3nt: TGTGCCAGCTCACCAGAGGTGTACAATGAGCAGTTCTTC

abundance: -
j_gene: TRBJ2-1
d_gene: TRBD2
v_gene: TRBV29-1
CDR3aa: CSVVAGGPYNEQFF
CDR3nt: TGCAGCGTAGTAGCGGGAGGGCCCTACAATGAGCAGTTCTTC

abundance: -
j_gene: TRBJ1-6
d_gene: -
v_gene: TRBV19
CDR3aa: CASSSRQARLSYNSPLHF
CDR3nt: TGTGCCAGTAGTTCTAGGCAGGCCCGACTATCCTATAATTCACCCCTCCACTTT

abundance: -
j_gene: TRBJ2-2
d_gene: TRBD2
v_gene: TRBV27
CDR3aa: CASSLSGLAGGINTGELFF
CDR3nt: TGTGCCAGCAGTTTATCGGGACTAGCGGGAGGGATAAACACCGGGGAGCTGTTTTTT

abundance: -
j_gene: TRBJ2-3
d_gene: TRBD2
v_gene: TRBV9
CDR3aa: CASTAGGGAPDTQYF
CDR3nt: TGTGCCAGCACCGCTGGCGGGGGGGCCCCAGATACGCAGTATTTT

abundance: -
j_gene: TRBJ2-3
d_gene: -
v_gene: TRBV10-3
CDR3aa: CAISESDPRFTGGTDTQYF
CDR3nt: TGTGCCATCAGTGAGTCTGACCCTCGTTTTACCGGGGGCACAGATACGCAGTATTTT

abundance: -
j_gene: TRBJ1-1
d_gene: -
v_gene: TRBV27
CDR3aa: CASSLFSGRLNTEAFF
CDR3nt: TGTGCCAGCAGTTTATTTTCCGGCAGGTTGAACACTGAAGCTTTCTTT

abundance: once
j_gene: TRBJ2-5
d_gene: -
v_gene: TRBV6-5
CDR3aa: CASNPGDQETQYF
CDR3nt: TGTGCCAGCAACCCAGGGGACCAAGAGACCCAGTACTTC

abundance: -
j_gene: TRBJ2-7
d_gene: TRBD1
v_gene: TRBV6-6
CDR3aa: CASRQGGGYEQYF
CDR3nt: TGTGCCAGTCGACAGGGGGGCGGCTACGAGCAGTACTTC

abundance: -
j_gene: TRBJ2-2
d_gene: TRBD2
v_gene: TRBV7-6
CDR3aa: CASSLGSGIGTGELFF
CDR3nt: TGTGCCAGCAGCTTAGGTAGCGGGATAGGTACCGGGGAGCTGTTTTTT

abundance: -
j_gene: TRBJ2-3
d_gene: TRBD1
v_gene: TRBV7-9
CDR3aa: CSSRSSRETGGTDTQYF
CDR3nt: TGTTCCAGCAGGTCAAGCCGGGAGACAGGGGGCACAGATACGCAGTATTTT

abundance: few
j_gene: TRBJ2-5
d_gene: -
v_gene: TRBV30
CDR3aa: CAWSVQMYQETQYF
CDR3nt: TGTGCCTGGAGTGTACAAATGTACCAAGAGACCCAGTACTTC

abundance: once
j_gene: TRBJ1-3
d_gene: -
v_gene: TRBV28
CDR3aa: CASSPRGNTIYF
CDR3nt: TGTGCCAGCAGTCCGAGGGGGAACACCATATATTTT

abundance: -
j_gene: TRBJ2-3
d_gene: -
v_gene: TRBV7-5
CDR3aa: CARSFPHRLTQYF
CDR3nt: TGTGCCAGAAGCTTTCCCCACAGGCTTACGCAGTATTTT

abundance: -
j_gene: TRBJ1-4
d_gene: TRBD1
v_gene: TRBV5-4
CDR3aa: CASSPGTGIPANEKLFF
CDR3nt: TGTGCCAGCAGTCCCGGGACAGGGATTCCGGCTAATGAAAAACTGTTTTTT

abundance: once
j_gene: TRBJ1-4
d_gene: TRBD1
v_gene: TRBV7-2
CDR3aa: CASSLGLLGGSEKLFF
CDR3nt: TGTGCCAGCAGCTTAGGGTTATTAGGGGGCTCTGAAAAACTGTTTTTT

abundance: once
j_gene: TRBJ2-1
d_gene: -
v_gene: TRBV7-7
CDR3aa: CASSSGPREQQFF
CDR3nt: TGTGCCAGCAGCTCTGGACCCCGGGAGCAGCAGTTCTTC

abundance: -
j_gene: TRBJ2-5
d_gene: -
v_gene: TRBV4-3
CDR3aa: CASSQVAGAHGLGQETQYF
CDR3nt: TGCGCCAGCAGCCAAGTCGCAGGGGCCCACGGGTTGGGCCAAGAGACCCAGTACTTC

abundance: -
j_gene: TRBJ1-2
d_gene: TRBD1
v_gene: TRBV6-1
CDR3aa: CASSGLPPGGYGYTF
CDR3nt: TGTGCCAGCAGTGGCCTCCCCCCAGGGGGCTATGGCTACACCTTC

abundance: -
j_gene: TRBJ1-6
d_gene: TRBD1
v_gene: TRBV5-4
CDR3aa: CASSSRDSYSPLHF
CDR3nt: TGTGCCAGCAGCTCTCGGGACAGTTATTCACCCCTCCACTTT

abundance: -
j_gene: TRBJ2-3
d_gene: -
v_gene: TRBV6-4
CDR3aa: CASSERAGSTDTQYF
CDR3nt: TGTGCCAGCAGTGAACGTGCAGGGAGCACAGATACGCAGTATTTT

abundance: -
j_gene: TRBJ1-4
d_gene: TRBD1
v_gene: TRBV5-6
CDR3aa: CASSLGTGFGEKLFF
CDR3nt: TGTGCCAGCAGCCTAGGGACAGGGTTTGGTGAAAAACTGTTTTTT

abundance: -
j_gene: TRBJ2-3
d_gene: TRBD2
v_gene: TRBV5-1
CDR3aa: CASSPLEGGPDTQYF
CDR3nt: TGCGCCAGCAGCCCCCTGGAGGGAGGGCCAGATACGCAGTATTTT

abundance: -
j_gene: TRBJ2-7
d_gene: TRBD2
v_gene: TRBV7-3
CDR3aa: CASSLASGGAWEQYF
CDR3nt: TGTGCCAGCAGCTTAGCTAGCGGGGGGGCCTGGGAGCAGTACTTC

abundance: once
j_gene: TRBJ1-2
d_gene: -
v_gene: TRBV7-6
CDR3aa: CASSSTANYGYTF
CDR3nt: TGTGCCAGCAGCTCGACAGCTAACTATGGCTACACCTTC

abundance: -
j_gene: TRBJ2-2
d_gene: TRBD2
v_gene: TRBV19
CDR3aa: CASSKTSGDGELFF
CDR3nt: TGTGCCAGTAGTAAGACTAGCGGGGACGGGGAGCTGTTTTTT

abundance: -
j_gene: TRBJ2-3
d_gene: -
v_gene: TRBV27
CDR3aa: CASSLLRDNTDTQYF
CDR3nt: TGTGCCAGCAGTTTACTCCGGGACAACACAGATACGCAGTATTTT

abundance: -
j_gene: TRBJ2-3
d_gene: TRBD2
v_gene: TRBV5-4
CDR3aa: CASSLGLAGITDTQYF
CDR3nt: TGTGCCAGCAGCTTGGGACTAGCGGGGATCACAGATACGCAGTATTTT

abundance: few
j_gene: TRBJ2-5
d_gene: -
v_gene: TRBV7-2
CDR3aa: CASSQTQGWGETQYF
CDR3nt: TGTGCCAGCAGCCAGACCCAGGGATGGGGAGAGACCCAGTACTTC